These T cell receptor beta chains were read from a single sample in a study of glioma-infiltrating T cells. TCRdb recomputed calls from the multiplex PCR reads with MiXCR, one row per CDR3 protein. Of more than 350,000 distinct CDR3 sequences in the sample, about 40% were seen once. Material: glioma tissue, nonneoplastic brain tissue, or PBMCs (not recorded which). The receptors were sampled from a human donor with low-grade glioma or glioblastoma, undergoing nonglioma brain surgery, or in good health (not recorded which). CDR3s leave out the opening cysteine and the closing phenylalanine or tryptophan. Fields, in order: V gene, clone size, CDR3 protein. Size values are once, few and many counts, or a class for expanded clones, and some rows have none.

TRBV19 | - | ASSIAASGAYEQY
TRBV7-8 | few | ASSLAGTSGNNEQF
TRBV2 | - | ASRMNNEQY
TRBV7-2 | few | ASSLRTGGHQPQH
TRBV20-1 | - | SARVRSTEAF
TRBV20-1 | few | SARDVGWEQY
TRBV10-3 | - | AIREREENEQF
TRBV3-1 | - | ASSYDGGSYEQY
TRBV10-3 | - | ANSYGLAAGNEQF
TRBV7-2 | many | ASSLMLAGMSSYEQY
TRBV20-1 | - | SGFNSRMQD
TRBV28 | many | ASSPDETGKTDTQY
TRBV6-2/TRBV6-3 | - | ASRNPGGQSYNEQF
TRBV20-1 | few | SAIEAGAPNPYEQY
TRBV28 | many | ASSPHPPDTQY
TRBV28 | few | ASSFFWGPGYNEQF
TRBV27 | many | ASSPHTGVSYNEQF
TRBV7-3 | - | ASSSNDYSNEQF
TRBV2 | few | ASTRVSGANVLT
TRBV20-1 | few | SAYTYGYT
TRBV15 | many | ASRQGADTGELF
TRBV6-2/TRBV6-3 | many | ASRRQGLPYEQY
TRBV4-1 | - | ASSQVAENEQF
TRBV28 | many | ASSLMGFRSNQPQH
TRBV19 | - | ASSIKHRMNTEAF
TRBV6-2/TRBV6-3 | many | ASSLAGTYNEQF
TRBV28 | few | ASSLFSGANNEQF
TRBV7-2 | once | ASSPREMAEAF
TRBV27 | few | ASSLSGPRTYEQY
TRBV19 | - | ASSIDDRKTNYGYT
TRBV27 | many | ATGQGLSEQY
TRBV27 | few | ASSPGTSGRANEQF
TRBV15 | many | ATSGRVRGQPQH
TRBV4-3 | few | ASSQGPGSGNEQF
TRBV10-3 | few | ATRDPLTDTQY
TRBV6-1 | many | ASREGTPVTEAF
TRBV4-1 | - | ASSQEGGGQSSYNSPLH
TRBV20-1 | few | SARDLEREQF
TRBV10-3 | few | AISRLDLTGELF
TRBV29-1 | - | SVEDLGRAGYT
TRBV3-1 | few | ASSQTGRRFLADTQY
TRBV5-7 | - | ASTLLGNGQETQY
TRBV12-3/TRBV12-4 | few | ASRRTAIGELF
TRBV7-2 | - | ASSLVGTAGGQPQH
TRBV12-3/TRBV12-4 | once | ASRLRYYSNQPQH
TRBV24-1 | few | ATSDPRLAGQETQY
TRBV5-1 | - | ASSLDGENQPQH
TRBV10-3 | - | ASASYSGRSADTQY
TRBV27 | - | ASSFSLGGATGELF
TRBV20-1 | - | SASLPRVYYQPKH
TRBV28 | many | ASGFSYEQY
TRBV20-1 | - | SAQPVSLAGFYSYEQY
TRBV10-3 | - | AIRGQGSSEYEQY
TRBV19 | few | ASSMVEDTEAF